This T cell receptor (beta chain) comes out of a study of blood T cell repertoires in COVID-19. After removal of 1 base from V and 7 bases from J, the junction contained 10 bases not matched to a gene. The length of the CDR3 is 15 residues. CDR1 MNHNS and CDR2 SASEGT come from the germline V gene. Some clones are missing from TCRdb's copy, which holds only in-frame ones; the method was immunoSEQ multiplex PCR. The sample holds roughly 150,000 clones, roughly 82% seen once. Material: peripheral blood. J is TRBJ2-7 and V is TRBV6-1; 7 bases agree with TRBD1. This receptor was taken from a woman aged 45 to 65 with acute or convalescent COVID-19. CDR3 sequence: CASSEGEGATKEQYF. CDR3 coding DNA: TGTGCCAGCAGTGAAGGTGAGGGGGCGACGAAAGAGCAGTACTTC.